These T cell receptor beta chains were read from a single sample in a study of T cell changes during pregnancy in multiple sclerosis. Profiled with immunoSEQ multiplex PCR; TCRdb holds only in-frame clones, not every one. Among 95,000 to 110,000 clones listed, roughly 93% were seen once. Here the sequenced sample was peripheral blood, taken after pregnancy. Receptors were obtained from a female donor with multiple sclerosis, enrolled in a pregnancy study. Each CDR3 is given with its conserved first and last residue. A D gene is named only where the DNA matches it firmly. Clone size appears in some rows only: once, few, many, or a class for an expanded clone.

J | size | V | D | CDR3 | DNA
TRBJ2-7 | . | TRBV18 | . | CASSPQTGGSYEQYF | TGTGCCAGCTCACCTCAGACAGGCGGCTCCTACGAGCAGTACTTC
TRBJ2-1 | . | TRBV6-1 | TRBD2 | CASSEVWTSGRGYNEQFF | TGTGCCAGCAGTGAAGTGTGGACTAGCGGGAGGGGGTACAATGAGCAGTTCTTC
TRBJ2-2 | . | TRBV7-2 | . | CASSSRFPGELFF | TGTGCCAGCAGCTCCCGGTTCCCCGGGGAGCTGTTTTTT
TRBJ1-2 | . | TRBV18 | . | CASSPLLDTANYGYTF | TGTGCCAGCTCACCCCTATTGGACACAGCTAACTATGGCTACACCTTC
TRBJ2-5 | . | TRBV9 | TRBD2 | CASSVAGGVTQYF | TGTGCCAGCAGCGTAGCCGGGGGGGTGACCCAGTACTTC
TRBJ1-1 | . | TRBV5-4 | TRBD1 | CASSLVRGPVTEAFF | TGTGCCAGCAGCTTGGTCAGGGGGCCGGTCACTGAAGCTTTCTTT
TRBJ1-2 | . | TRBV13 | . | CASSPTIDRPNYGYTF | TGTGCCAGCAGCCCTACCATAGACAGGCCTAACTATGGCTACACCTTC
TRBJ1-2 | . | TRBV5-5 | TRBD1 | CASSRQGSGYTF | TGTGCCAGCAGCCGACAGGGGTCTGGCTACACCTTC
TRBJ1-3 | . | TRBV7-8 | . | CASSLEQVAGNTIYF | TGTGCCAGCAGCTTAGAGCAGGTGGCTGGAAACACCATATATTTT
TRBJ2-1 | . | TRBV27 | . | CASSLGGSYNEQFF | TGTGCCAGCAGCCTAGGCGGCTCCTACAATGAGCAGTTCTTC
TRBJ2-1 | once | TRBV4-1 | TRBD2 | CASSHSSGRHPYEQFF | TGCGCCAGCAGCCATAGTAGCGGGAGGCATCCCTATGAGCAGTTCTTC
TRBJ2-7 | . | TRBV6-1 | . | CASSRQWKSYEQYF | TGTGCCAGCAGCAGACAGTGGAAATCCTACGAGCAGTACTTC
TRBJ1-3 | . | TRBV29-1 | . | CSVEERGFGNTIYF | TGCAGCGTTGAAGAAAGGGGCTTTGGAAACACCATATATTTT
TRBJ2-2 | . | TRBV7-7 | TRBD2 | CASSLAVGGAPGELFF | TGTGCCAGCAGCTTAGCGGTCGGGGGGGCCCCCGGGGAGCTGTTTTTT
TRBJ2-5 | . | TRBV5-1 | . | CASSHRDYQETQYF | TGCGCCAGCAGCCACCGGGACTACCAAGAGACCCAGTACTTC
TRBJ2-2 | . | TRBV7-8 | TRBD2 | CASSLAGGTSNTGELFF | TGTGCCAGCAGCTTAGCTGGCGGGACTAGTAACACCGGGGAGCTGTTTTTT
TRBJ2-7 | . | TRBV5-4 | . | CASSFTGRGEQYF | TGTGCCAGCAGCTTTACCGGGAGAGGGGAGCAGTACTTC
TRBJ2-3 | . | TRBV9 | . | CASSRGGTSDTQYF | TGTGCCAGCTCGAGGGGGGGGACGTCGGATACGCAGTATTTT
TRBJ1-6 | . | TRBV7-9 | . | CASRTTTKLNSPLHF | TGTGCCAGCAGAACTACGACGAAGCTTAATTCACCCCTCCACTTT
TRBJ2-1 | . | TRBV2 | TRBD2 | CASSDEAGAHNEQFF | TGTGCCAGCAGTGATGAGGCGGGAGCCCACAATGAGCAGTTCTTC
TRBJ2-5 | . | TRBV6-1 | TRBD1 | CASTGRGLMVLTQYF | TGTGCCAGCACGGGCAGGGGGCTCATGGTTTTGACCCAGTACTTC
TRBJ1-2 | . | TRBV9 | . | CASSEGNGAGGYTF | TGTGCCAGCAGCGAGGGGAATGGAGCGGGCGGCTACACCTTC
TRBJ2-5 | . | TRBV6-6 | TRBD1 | CASSYSRTGGETQYF | TGTGCCAGCAGTTACTCAAGGACAGGGGGAGAGACCCAGTACTTC
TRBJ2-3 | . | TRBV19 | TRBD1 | CASSLRTGGDTQYF | TGTGCCAGTAGTTTACGGACAGGGGGCGATACGCAGTATTTT
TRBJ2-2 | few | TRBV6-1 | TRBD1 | CASTGTGGNTGELFF | TGTGCCAGCACTGGGACAGGGGGGAACACCGGGGAGCTGTTTTTT
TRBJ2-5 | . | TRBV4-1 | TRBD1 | CASSPLTGQYQETQYF | TGCGCCAGCAGCCCGTTGACGGGACAGTACCAAGAGACCCAGTACTTC
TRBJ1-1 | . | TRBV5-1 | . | CASSLQAGGVRRSTEAFF | TGCGCCAGCAGCCTTCAAGCCGGGGGGGTCCGCCGGAGCACTGAAGCTTTCTTT
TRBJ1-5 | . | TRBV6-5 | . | CASSPYSNQPQHF | TGTGCCAGCAGTCCCTATAGCAATCAGCCCCAGCATTTT
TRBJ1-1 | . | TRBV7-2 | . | CASSLYQGRNTEAFF | TGTGCCAGCAGCTTATATCAGGGGAGGAACACTGAAGCTTTCTTT
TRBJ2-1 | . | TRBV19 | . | CASSIRVRELEQFF | TGTGCCAGTAGTATTCGAGTACGGGAGCTTGAGCAGTTCTTC
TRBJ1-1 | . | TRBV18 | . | CASSPASAGNTEAFF | TGTGCCAGCTCACCAGCGTCAGCGGGAAACACTGAAGCTTTCTTT
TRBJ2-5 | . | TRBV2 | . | CASSEALTLRTQYF | TGTGCCAGCAGTGAAGCGCTTACCTTGCGGACCCAGTACTTC
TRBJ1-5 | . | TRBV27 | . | CASSLEGFGQPQHF | TGTGCCAGCAGTTTGGAGGGTTTTGGACAGCCCCAGCATTTT
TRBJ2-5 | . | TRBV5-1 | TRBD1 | CASSFIGTGVEVKTQYF | TGCGCCAGCAGCTTCATTGGGACAGGGGTCGAAGTGAAGACCCAGTACTTC
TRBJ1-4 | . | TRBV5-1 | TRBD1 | CASSQDRAATNEKLFF | TGCGCCAGCAGCCAAGACAGGGCGGCAACTAATGAAAAACTGTTTTTT
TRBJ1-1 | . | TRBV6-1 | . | CASKRGYEAFF | TGTGCCAGCAAAAGGGGGTATGAAGCTTTCTTT
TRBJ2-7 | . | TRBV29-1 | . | CSASTGTTYEQYF | TGCAGCGCTAGCACGGGGACAACCTACGAGCAGTACTTC
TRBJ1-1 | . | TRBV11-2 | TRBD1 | CASSSPHRGTNTEAFF | TGTGCCAGCAGCTCCCCACACAGGGGAACGAACACTGAAGCTTTCTTT
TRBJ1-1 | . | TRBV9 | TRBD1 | CASSVDRVATEAFF | TGTGCCAGCAGCGTGGACAGGGTGGCCACTGAAGCTTTCTTT
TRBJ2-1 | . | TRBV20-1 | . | CSASSVDEQFF | TGCAGTGCTAGTTCCGTCGATGAGCAGTTCTTC
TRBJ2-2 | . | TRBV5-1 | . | CASSLGQAAGELFF | TGCGCCAGCAGCTTGGGACAGGCGGCCGGGGAGCTGTTTTTT